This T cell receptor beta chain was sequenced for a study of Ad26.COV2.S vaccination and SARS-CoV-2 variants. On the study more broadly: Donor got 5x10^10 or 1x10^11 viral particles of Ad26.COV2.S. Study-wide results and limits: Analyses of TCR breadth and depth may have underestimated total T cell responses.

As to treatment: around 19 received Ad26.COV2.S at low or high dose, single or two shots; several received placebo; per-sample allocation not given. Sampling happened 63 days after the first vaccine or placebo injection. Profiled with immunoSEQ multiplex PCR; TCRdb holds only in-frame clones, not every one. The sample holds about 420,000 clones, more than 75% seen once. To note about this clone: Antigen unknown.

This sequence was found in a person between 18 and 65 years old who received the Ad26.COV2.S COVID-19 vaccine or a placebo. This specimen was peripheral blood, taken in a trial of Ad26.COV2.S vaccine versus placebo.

CDR3 sequence: CASSMSGVARWETQYF. CDR3 coding DNA: TGTGCCAGTAGTATGAGCGGGGTGGCCCGATGGGAGACCCAGTACTTC. J is TRBJ2-5 and V is TRBV19; 7 positions match TRBD2. Germline CDR1 reads LNHDA; CDR2 reads SQIVND (reference sequence). The CDR3 sequence is 16 residues long. With 3 bases clipped from V and 5 bases from J, the junction kept 12 bases outside the gene matches.